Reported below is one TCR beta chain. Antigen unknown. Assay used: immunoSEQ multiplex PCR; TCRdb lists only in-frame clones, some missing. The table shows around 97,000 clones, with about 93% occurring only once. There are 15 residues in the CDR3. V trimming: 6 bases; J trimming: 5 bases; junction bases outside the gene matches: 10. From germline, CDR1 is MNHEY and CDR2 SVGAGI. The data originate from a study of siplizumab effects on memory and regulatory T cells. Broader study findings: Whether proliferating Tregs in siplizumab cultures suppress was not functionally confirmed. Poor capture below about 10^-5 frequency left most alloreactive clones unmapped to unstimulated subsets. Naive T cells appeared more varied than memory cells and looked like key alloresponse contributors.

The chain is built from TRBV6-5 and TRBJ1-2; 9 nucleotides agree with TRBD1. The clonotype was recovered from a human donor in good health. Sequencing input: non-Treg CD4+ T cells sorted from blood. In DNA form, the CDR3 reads TGTGCCAGCAGACCTTCGCCGGGACAGGGTTATGGCTACACCTTC. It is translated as CASRPSPGQGYGYTF.